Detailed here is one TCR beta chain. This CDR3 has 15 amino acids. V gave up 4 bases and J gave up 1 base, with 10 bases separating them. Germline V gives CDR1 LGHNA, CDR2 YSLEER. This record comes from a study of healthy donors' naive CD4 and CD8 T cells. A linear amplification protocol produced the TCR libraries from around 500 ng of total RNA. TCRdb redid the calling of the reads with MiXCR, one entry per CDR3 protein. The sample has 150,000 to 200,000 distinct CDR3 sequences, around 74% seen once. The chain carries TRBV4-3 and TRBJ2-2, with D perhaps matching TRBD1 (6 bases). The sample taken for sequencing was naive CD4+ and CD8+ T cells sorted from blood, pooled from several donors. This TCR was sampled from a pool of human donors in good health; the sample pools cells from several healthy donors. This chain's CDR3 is CASSPQDRNTGELFF. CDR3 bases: TGCGCCAGCAGCCCCCAGGACAGGAACACCGGGGAGCTGTTTTTT.